Sequencing of this T cell receptor (beta chain) was carried out in a study of OX40 agonist ivuxolimab in advanced cancers. Some clones are missing from TCRdb's copy, which holds only in-frame ones; the method was immunoSEQ multiplex PCR. The sample has some 50,000 clones, roughly four fifths seen once; the top ten hold over 1.5%. Germline CDR1 reads DFQATT; CDR2 reads SNEGSKA (reference sequence). The CDR3 has 11 residues. V lost 0 bases and J 5 bases, leaving 4 bases between the germline ends. J is TRBJ2-5 and V is TRBV20-1, with unresolved D. This sequence originates from an adult with an advanced solid tumor such as melanoma, head and neck, liver or kidney cancer. The specimen comprised CD4+ or CD8+ T cells sorted from blood, sampled in a trial of the OX40 agonist ivuxolimab. The CDR3 is CSARDHETQYF. The CDR3, as DNA: TGCAGTGCTAGAGATCATGAGACCCAGTACTTC.